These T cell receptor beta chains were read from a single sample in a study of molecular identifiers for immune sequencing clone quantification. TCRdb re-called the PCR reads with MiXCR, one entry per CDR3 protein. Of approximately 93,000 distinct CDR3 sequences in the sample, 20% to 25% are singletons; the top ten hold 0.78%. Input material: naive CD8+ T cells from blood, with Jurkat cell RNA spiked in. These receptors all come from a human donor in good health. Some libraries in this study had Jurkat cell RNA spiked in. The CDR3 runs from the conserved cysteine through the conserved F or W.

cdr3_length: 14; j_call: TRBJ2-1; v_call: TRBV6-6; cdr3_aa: CASSYSYPENEQFF
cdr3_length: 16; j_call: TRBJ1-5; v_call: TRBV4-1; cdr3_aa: CASSQVLVQGNQPQHF
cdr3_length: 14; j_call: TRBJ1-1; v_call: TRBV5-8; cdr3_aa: CASSSGQGNTEAFF
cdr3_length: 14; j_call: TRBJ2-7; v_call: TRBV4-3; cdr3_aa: CASSPMTSSDEQYF
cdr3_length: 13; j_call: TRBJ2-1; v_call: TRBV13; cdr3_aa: CASSLDLGREQFF
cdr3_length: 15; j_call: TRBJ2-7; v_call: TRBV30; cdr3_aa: CAWGRTGTASYEQYF
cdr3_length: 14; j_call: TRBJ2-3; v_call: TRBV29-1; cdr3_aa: CSVEDWDDTDTQYF
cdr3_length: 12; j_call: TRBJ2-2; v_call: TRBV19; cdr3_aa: CASLANTGELFF
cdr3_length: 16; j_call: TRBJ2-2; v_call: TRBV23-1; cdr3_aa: CASSQSHGLSTGELFF
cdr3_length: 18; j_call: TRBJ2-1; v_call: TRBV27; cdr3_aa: CASSLGVAGGIQGNEQFF
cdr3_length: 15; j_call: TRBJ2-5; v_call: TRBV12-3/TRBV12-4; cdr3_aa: CASSLAGGLSETQYF
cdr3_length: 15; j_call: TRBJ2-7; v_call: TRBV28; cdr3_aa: CASSLSAGGLYEQYF
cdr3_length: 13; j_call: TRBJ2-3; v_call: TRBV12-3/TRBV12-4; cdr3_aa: CASSPAGGDTQYF
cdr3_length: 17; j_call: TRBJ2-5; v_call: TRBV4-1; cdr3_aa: CASSQQPGTSDQEPQYF
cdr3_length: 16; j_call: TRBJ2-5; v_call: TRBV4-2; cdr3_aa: CASSQDEGSPYETQYF
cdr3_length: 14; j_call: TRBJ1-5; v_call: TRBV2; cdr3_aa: CASSRFGTEWPQHF
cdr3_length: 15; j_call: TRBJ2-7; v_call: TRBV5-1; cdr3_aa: CASSNRGQSSYEQYF
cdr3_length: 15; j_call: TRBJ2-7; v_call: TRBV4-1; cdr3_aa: CASSPTDRNSYEQYF
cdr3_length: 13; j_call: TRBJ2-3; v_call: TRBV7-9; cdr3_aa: CASSLGEKDTQYF
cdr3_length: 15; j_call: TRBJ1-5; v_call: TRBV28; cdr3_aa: CASSPGTGHWQPQHF
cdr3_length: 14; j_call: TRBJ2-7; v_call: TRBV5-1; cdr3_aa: CASSLLGGGLEQYF
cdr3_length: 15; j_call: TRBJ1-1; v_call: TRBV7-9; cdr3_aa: CASSLVEGPPPEAFF
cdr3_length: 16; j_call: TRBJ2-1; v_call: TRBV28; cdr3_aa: CASSSLDRDVNNEQFF
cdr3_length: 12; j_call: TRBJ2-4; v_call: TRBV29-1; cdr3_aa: CSVFSTGNIQYF
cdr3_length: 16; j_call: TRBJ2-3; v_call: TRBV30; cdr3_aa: CAWSPPTWNPTDTQYF
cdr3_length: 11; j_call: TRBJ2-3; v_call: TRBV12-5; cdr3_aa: CASGLGDTQYF
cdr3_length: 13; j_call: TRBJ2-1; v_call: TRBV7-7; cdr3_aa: CASSLRRGNEQFF
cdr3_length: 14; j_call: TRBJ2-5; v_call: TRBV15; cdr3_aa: CATSRVLEQETQYF
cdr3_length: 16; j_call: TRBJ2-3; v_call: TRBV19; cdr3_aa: CASSLLAFTSTDTQYF
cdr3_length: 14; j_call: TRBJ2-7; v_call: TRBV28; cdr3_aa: CASSLAAPRDEQYF
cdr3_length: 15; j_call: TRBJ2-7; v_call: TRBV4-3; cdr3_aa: CASSQDRVGSYEQYF
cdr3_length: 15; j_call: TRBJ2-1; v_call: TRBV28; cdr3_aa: CASSPLAVFYSEQFF
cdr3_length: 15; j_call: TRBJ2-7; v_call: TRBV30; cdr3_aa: CAWSVSPTGAYEQYF
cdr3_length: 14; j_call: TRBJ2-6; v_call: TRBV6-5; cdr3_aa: CASSYFSGANVLTF
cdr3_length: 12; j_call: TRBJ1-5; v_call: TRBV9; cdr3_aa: CASNVRKEPQHF
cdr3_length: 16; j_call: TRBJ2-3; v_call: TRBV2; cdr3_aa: CASSGLAGVSTDTQYF
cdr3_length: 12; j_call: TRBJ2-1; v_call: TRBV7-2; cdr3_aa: CASSSGHNEQFF
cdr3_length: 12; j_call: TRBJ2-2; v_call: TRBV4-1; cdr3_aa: CASSQAGGELFF
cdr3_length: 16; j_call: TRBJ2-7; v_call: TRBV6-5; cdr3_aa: CASSSPVQGKGLEQYF
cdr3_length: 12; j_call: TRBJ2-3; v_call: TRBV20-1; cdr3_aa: CRPGLETDTQYF
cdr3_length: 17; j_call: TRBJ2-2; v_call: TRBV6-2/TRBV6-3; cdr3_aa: CASSYSGDRGDTGELFF
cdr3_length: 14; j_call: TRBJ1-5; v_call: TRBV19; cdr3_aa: CASNWLLGNQPQHF
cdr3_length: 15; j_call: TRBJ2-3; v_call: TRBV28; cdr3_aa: CASSLSSGRSDTQYF
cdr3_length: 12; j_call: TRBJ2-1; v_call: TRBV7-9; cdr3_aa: CASSPQRTEQFF
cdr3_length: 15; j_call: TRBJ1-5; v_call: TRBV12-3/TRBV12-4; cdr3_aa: CVSSVGGLANQPQHF
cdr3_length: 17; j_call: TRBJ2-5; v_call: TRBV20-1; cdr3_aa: CSAPPLALATLQETQYF
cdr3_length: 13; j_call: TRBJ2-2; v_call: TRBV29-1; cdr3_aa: CSTTGQGAGELFF
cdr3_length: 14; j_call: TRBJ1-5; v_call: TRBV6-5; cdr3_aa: CASSYGGQGQPQHF
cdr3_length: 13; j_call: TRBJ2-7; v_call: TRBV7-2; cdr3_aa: CASSFKGAYEQYF
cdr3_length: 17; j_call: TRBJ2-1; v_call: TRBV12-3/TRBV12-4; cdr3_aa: CASSFLAGQVPYNEQFF
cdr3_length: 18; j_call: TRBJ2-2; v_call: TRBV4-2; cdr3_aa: CASSQVFRTDKNTGELFF
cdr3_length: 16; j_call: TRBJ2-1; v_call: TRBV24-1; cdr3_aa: CATMKNPGEGLDEQFF
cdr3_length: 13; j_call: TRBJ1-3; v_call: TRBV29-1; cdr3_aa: CSVEAQGGNTIYF
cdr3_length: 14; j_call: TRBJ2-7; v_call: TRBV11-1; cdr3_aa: CASSLAGSSYKQYF